The sequence of this TCR beta chain was determined in a study of T cell responses to AZD1222 COVID-19 vaccine. Assay used: immunoSEQ multiplex PCR; TCRdb lists only in-frame clones, some missing. This table has around 150,000 clones, about 93% appearing once. The receptor comes from an adult in good health. Material: peripheral blood, obtained on day 0 of AZD1222 vaccination.

The CDR3 DNA reads as TGTGCCAGCAGTGACGGGACAGTGTATGGCTACACCTTC. This gives the protein CASSDGTVYGYTF. V gene TRBV6-2 or TRBV6-3 combines with J gene TRBJ1-2, with 7 nucleotides matching TRBD1. The V gene's germline CDR1 is MNHEY and CDR2 SVGEGT. The CDR3 has 13 residues. Germline trimming cut 5 bases from V and 5 bases from J; bases unmatched to any gene: 5.